Listed below are T cell receptor beta chains from one sample, sequenced in a study of T cells in localized non-small cell lung cancer. The repertoire was sequenced with immunoSEQ multiplex PCR; TCRdb's copy has only in-frame clones and lacks some. The table lists 4,000 or so clones, roughly 25% of them singletons. Specimen: lung tumor tissue, collected before any cancer treatment. Receptor source: a woman aged 35-70 years with stage I lung adenocarcinoma. Each CDR3 is given without its conserved first and last residue.

14 | TRBJ2-1 | TRBV6-8 | ASSQAVAGGGSEQF
13 | TRBJ1-1 | TRBV11-3 | ASSFDSSPNTEAF
9 | TRBJ1-1 | TRBV19 | ASSRRTEAF
11 | TRBJ2-1 | TRBV9 | ASSAAGRLEQF
12 | TRBJ1-1 | TRBV30 | AWSVVGPITEAF
12 | TRBJ2-2 | TRBV6-8 | AEAPSGNTGELF
10 | TRBJ2-1 | TRBV28 | ASSWGDSHHF
12 | TRBJ1-3 | TRBV6-8 | ASSEGVSGNTIY
14 | TRBJ1-6 | TRBV19 | ASSPLNRGRKSPLH
13 | TRBJ2-2 | TRBV6-8 | ASNLLAGDTGELF
12 | TRBJ2-3 | TRBV6-8 | ASTGTGRTDTQY
12 | TRBJ2-1 | TRBV23-1 | ASSHGLTHNEQF
12 | TRBJ2-5 | TRBV15 | ATSSISGQETQY
13 | TRBJ1-1 | TRBV19 | ASSGLEVPNTEAF
11 | TRBJ2-5 | TRBV28 | ASSVSGEETQY
12 | TRBJ2-5 | TRBV11-3 | ASSLEMYQETQY
15 | TRBJ1-4 | TRBV11-3 | ASSLDSIPQRNEKLF
13 | TRBJ2-3 | TRBV9 | ASSVGQVGTDTQY
13 | TRBJ1-4 | TRBV19 | ASTYDRVEDEKLF